This T cell receptor beta chain stems from a study of Ad26.COV2.S vaccination and SARS-CoV-2 variants. The protocol was immunoSEQ multiplex PCR, while the TCRdb copy is restricted to in-frame clones and leaves out a portion. The repertoire has hundreds of thousands of clones, more than 80% of them found once; the top ten carry roughly 1.5%. The germline CDR1 and CDR2 sequences are SGHTA and FQGNSA. The CDR3 contains 12 residues. V was pared by 5 bases and J by 4 bases, with 8 bases between. Treatment in this sample: some 20 received Ad26.COV2.S at low or high dose, single or two shots; several received placebo; per-sample allocation not given. Sampling was done on day 63 after the first vaccine or placebo injection.

The sample consisted of peripheral blood, taken in a trial of Ad26.COV2.S vaccine versus placebo. The rearrangement uses TRBV7-2 and TRBJ1-1; tentative D call: TRBD1 (6 bases). The clonotype originates from a person between 18 and 65 years old who received the Ad26.COV2.S COVID-19 vaccine or a placebo. CDR3 coding DNA: TGTGCCAGCAGCGCACAGGGCACTGAAGCTTTCTTT. It codes for CASSAQGTEAFF.